This T cell receptor (beta chain) was recovered during a study of blood T cell repertoires in COVID-19. In the source study's methods: By means of reference gene primer amplification, nucleated cell counts were estimated. The assay was immunoSEQ multiplex PCR, and TCRdb's table has in-frame clones only and misses some. The V and J calls and the clone size are those of that table, but D and trimming were determined from the DNA. The data show 250,000 or so clones, roughly 88% seen once. The specimen was peripheral blood. The sequence was collected from a man between 35 and 55 years old who had recovered from COVID-19.

Written as DNA, the CDR3 is TGCGCCAGCAGTGGACAGAACGGACACGCGCAGTTCTTC. Protein product: CASSGQNGHAQFF. This rearrangement joins TRBV10-1 to TRBJ2-1; possibly TRBD1 for D (5 bases). The CDR3 length is 13 residues. Trimming cost V 4 bases and J 12 bases, with 16 bases left between them. Germline assignment: CDR1 WNHNN and CDR2 SYGVQD (reference sequence).